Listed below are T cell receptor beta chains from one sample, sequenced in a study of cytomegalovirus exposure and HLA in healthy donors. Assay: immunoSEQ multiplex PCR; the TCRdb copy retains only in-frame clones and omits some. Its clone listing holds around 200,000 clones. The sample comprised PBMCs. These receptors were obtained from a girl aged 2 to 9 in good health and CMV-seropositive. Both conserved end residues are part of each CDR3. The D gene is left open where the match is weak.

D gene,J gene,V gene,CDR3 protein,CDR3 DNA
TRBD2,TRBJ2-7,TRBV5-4,CASSSTSGGYEQYF,TGTGCCAGCAGCTCGACTAGCGGGGGTTACGAGCAGTACTTC
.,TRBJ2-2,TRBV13,CASSLNLGNTGELFF,TGTGCCAGCAGCCTTAACCTAGGGAACACCGGGGAGCTGTTTTTT
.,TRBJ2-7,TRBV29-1,CSVGYRADEQYF,TGCAGCGTTGGATACAGGGCCGACGAGCAGTACTTC
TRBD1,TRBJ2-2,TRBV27,CASTPGTGNTGELFF,TGTGCCAGCACCCCCGGGACAGGGAACACCGGGGAGCTGTTTTTT
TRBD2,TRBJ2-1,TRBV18,CASSPLAGVAYNEQFF,TGTGCCAGCTCACCTCTAGCGGGAGTTGCCTACAATGAGCAGTTCTTC
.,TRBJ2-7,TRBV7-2,CASSVRVGVDYEQYF,TGTGCCAGCAGCGTACGGGTAGGGGTAGACTACGAGCAGTACTTC
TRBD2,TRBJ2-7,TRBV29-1,CSVARSGAAYEQYF,TGCAGCGTTGCTCGGAGCGGGGCTGCCTACGAGCAGTACTTC
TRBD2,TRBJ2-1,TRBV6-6,CASSYEGGREYNEQFF,TGTGCCAGCAGTTACGAGGGTGGGAGGGAATACAATGAGCAGTTCTTC
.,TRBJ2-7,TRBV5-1,CASSLNLPGSYEQYF,TGCGCCAGCAGCTTGAACCTACCTGGCTCCTACGAGCAGTACTTC
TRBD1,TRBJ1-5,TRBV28,CASTETGRGGNQPQHF,TGTGCCAGCACCGAGACAGGGAGAGGGGGCAATCAGCCCCAGCATTTT
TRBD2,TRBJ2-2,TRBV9,CASSVESGSTGELFF,TGTGCCAGCAGCGTAGAAAGCGGGAGCACCGGGGAGCTGTTTTTT
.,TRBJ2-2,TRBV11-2,CASSLDLAGELFF,TGTGCCAGCAGCTTAGATTTAGCCGGGGAGCTGTTTTTT
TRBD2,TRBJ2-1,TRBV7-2,CASSPIGGGDLWYNEQFF,TGTGCCAGCAGCCCCATCGGGGGAGGGGACTTGTGGTACAATGAGCAGTTCTTC
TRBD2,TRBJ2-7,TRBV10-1,CASSAIAGGLYEQYF,TGCGCCAGCAGTGCTATAGCGGGAGGACTCTACGAGCAGTACTTC
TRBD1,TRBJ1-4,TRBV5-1,CASSPRTGGEKLFF,TGCGCCAGCAGCCCACGGACAGGGGGCGAAAAACTGTTTTTT
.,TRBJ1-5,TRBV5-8,CASSFQTGSNQPQHF,TGTGCCAGCAGCTTTCAAACAGGGAGCAATCAGCCCCAGCATTTT
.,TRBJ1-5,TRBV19,CASSIPPSPQHF,TGTGCCAGTAGTATTCCCCCATCGCCCCAGCATTTT
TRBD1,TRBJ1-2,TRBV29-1,CSARQGSAGYTF,TGCAGCGCTAGACAGGGTAGCGCCGGCTACACCTTC
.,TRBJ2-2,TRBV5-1,CASSLARSTGTGELFF,TGCGCCAGCAGCTTAGCTAGGTCCACCGGGACCGGGGAGCTGTTTTTT
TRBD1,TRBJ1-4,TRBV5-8,CASSLALTGPNEKLFF,TGTGCCAGCAGCTTGGCCCTGACAGGGCCGAATGAAAAACTGTTTTTT
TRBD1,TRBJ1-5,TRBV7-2,CASSRDRGDQPQHF,TGTGCCAGCAGTCGGGACAGGGGTGATCAGCCCCAGCATTTT
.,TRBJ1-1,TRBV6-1,CASSELRRVNTEAFF,TGTGCCAGCAGTGAATTGCGCAGGGTGAACACTGAAGCTTTCTTT
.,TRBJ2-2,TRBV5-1,CASSADRSLGELFF,TGCGCCAGCAGCGCCGACAGGAGCCTGGGGGAGCTGTTTTTT
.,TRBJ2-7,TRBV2,CASSSYEQYF,TGTGCCAGCTCTAGCTACGAGCAGTACTTC
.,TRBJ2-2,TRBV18,CASSPQGVQDAGELFF,TGTGCCAGCTCACCACAGGGGGTCCAGGATGCCGGGGAGCTGTTTTTT
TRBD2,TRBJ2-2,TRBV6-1,CASSGLAGVSGELFF,TGTGCCAGCAGCGGACTAGCGGGAGTTTCCGGGGAGCTGTTTTTT
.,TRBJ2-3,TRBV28,CASSFPFQGVSTDTQYF,TGTGCCAGCAGTTTCCCTTTCCAAGGGGTTAGCACAGATACGCAGTATTTT